Below, one TCR beta chain is given with its context. Its antigen is not known. Germline V CDR1 and CDR2: MNHEY, SVGAGI. V lost 6 bases to trimming and J lost 8 bases; unmatched junction nucleotides: 9. The CDR3 consists of 15 residues. This sample is part of a study of cytomegalovirus exposure and HLA in healthy donors. Study results and limitations: CMV antigen specificity of a few CMV-associated chains was confirmed in vitro. Reported results showed that the classifier diagnosed cytomegalovirus status with high specificity and sensitivity. Many donors carried some public TCRs, although rarity characterized most TCR sequences.

Measured with immunoSEQ multiplex PCR; TCRdb has only the in-frame clones, and not every one. This sample carries approximately 280,000 clones, around nine tenths of them seen once, and the ten largest clones take 0.92%. The sequenced sample was PBMCs. The TCR originated in a woman between 18 and 30 years old in good health and CMV-seronegative. The chain has TRBV6-5 and TRBJ2-1; 11 bases agree with TRBD2. The CDR3 reads CASSVAGGVWDEQFF. The CDR3, as DNA: TGTGCCAGCAGCGTAGCGGGAGGGGTTTGGGATGAGCAGTTCTTC.